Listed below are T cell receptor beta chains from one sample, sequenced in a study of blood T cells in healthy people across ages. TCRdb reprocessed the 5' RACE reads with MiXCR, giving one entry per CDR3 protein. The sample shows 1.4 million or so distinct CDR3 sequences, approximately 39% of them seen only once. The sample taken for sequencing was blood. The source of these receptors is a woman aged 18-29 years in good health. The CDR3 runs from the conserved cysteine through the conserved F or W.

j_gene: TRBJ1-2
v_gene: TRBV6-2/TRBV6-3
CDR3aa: CASSPHRESYGYTF

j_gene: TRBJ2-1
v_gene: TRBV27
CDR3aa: CASSLRTSRSSYNEQFF

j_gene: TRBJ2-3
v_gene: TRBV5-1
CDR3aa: CASSLTDSGADTQYF

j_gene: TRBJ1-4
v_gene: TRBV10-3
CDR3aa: CAISRRRQGQTTNEKLFF

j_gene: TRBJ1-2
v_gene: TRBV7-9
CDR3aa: CASSTLTGVLLYGYTF

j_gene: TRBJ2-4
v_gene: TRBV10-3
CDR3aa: CAISGDALAENIQYF

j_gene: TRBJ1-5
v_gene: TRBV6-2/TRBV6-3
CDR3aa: CASSTPSGTGGFRNQPQHF

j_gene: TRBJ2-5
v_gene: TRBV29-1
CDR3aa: CSVGSGQGRVGETQYF

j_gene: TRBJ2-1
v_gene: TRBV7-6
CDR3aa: CASSPHWTSGYNEQFF

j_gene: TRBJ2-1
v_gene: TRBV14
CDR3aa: CASRQGPGGSYNEQFF

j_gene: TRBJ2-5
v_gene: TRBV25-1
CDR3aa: CASSESTGQRETQYF

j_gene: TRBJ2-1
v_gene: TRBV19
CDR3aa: CASSIARGNEQFF

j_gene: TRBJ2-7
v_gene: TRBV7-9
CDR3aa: CASSPDSLSYEQYF

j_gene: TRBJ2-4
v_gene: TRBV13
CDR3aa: CASSLGLVKNIQYF